This TCR beta chain was sequenced for a study of T-cell reconstitution after alpha-beta-depleted transplantation in children (dated by TCRdb to the mid-2010s). About the investigation overall: The study quantitatively tracked T-cell immune reconstitution after TCRalphabeta/CD19-depleted allogeneic hematopoietic cell transplantation in children using TCR repertoire profiling.

Library construction relied on PCR. Sequencing used an Illumina HiSeq 2500. TCR library preparation used molecular barcoding, with unique molecular identifiers applied to normalize quantification of the TCRbeta repertoire. Through fastp at Q25 and MiXCR, TCRdb rebuilt clones from the public reads, retaining in-frame beta chains. Entries are consolidated by CDR3 protein sequence, retaining the most common genes and DNA. The sample table lists about 110,000 distinct CDR3 sequences, around 10% of them with a count of one. 8% of the sample goes to the ten largest clones. This clonotype was counted a single time. What this receptor recognizes is not known. This could be a read error, since a much larger clone is one nucleotide away. The CDR3, from cysteine to phenylalanine, totals 13 residues. CDR3 DNA is the only sequence kept; it has 39 bases, read in frame from the first base. Trimming removed 5 bases from V and 9 bases from J; the gene matches leave 9 bases unexplained.

Sequencing used PBMCs from the stem cell graft donor, obtained from the stem cell graft. This clonotype was sampled from a human donor who donated a stem cell graft to a child with acute lymphoblastic leukemia. Rearrangement joined TRBV12-3 or TRBV12-4 to TRBJ2-5, with 7 bases aligning to TRBD1. The CDR3 protein sequence reads: CASSGQVGGSQYF. The DNA is TGTGCCAGCAGTGGACAGGTCGGCGGGTCCCAGTACTTC.